This T cell receptor (beta chain) was identified during a study of T-cell memory formation after mild COVID-19. TCRdb passed the 5' RACE reads through MiXCR, listing each CDR3 protein once. The top ten hold around 10% of the sample, which has 210,000 or so distinct CDR3 sequences, around 30% seen once. Study-level points and caveats: Contracting clones from day 15 to 85 showed balanced CD4/CD8; later expanders favored CD4+.

Concerning this clonotype itself: Its antigen is currently unknown.

This clonotype was obtained from an adult woman who had mild COVID-19 (a few samples of this study predate the infection). Cell type and time point are not known. Sequencing used PBMCs or a T cell subset sorted from them (not recorded which).

CDR3 DNA sequence: TGTGCCAGCACCCCAGCCCGGTACAGAACTAGCACAGATACGCAGTATTTT. It yields the protein CASTPARYRTSTDTQYF. V gene TRBV12-3 or TRBV12-4 combines with J gene TRBJ2-3; D remains ambiguous. Trimming cost V 7 bases and J 0 bases, with 20 bases left between them. This CDR3 is 17 amino acids long.